This T cell receptor (beta chain) was captured by sequencing in a study of regulatory T cells in long-lasting Graves disease. Time point in this sample: persistent/refractory GD, antithyroid drugs over 5 years with positive TRAb. Isolated PBMC RNA provided the starting material for the TCR library. General study findings and limits: Persistent disease preferred TRBV28, TRBJ1-2 and TRBJ2-5; new disease, TRBV20-1 and TRBJ2-1.

iRepertoire HTBI primers and Arm-PCR of CDR3 regions built TCR beta libraries. TCRdb analysed the multiplex PCR reads with MiXCR anew, one entry per CDR3 protein. In the table there are hundreds of thousands of distinct CDR3 sequences, about 18% of which are singletons. In the case of this clonotype: Its antigen is not known.

V gave up 4 bases and J gave up 3 bases; unmatched junction bases: 7. The CDR3 loop spans 14 amino acids. Per germline, CDR1 SGHRS and CDR2 YFSETQ. This specimen was peripheral blood mononuclear cells (PBMCs), taken when the disease was refractory, from a patient treated with antithyroid drugs. The source is a female donor with Graves disease. V is TRBV5-1 and J is TRBJ2-7; 7 bases map to TRBD1. The CDR3 region is CASSLGQDFYEQYF. The CDR3 nucleotides are TGCGCCAGCAGCCTAGGACAGGACTTCTACGAGCAGTACTTC.